Each of the 10 T cell receptor beta chains below was sequenced from the same sample in a study of vaccination and CD4 T cells after COVID-19. The Oncomine TCR Beta short-read assay was applied to DNA of cultured CD4+ T cells. A single record per CDR3 protein comes from TCRdb applying MiXCR to the PCR reads. This sample has about 12,000 distinct CDR3 sequences, with about 48% found just once. Their cognate antigens are unknown. Indicated treatment: approximately nine-day PBMC culture with coronavirus spike peptide pools or control peptides (ViraFEST assay). This sample comprised cultured CD4+ T cells from blood, obtained after SARS-CoV-2 vaccination. Receptor source: a human donor with COVID-19.

This CDR3 reads CQAQGTSTDTQYF. CDR3 in DNA: TGCCAGGCCCAGGGCACTAGCACAGATACGCAGTATTTT. The chain joins TRBV20-1 to TRBJ2-3; D perhaps matches TRBD1 (5 bases). The CDR3 length is 13 residues. Germline loops: CDR1 DFQATT, CDR2 SNEGSKA (reference sequence).

V is TRBV27 and J is TRBJ2-5; 11 bases line up with TRBD2. The CDR3 is 16 residues long. After removal of 1 base from V and 4 bases from J, the junction contained 5 bases not matched to a gene. Germline lookup yields CDR1 MNHEY and CDR2 SMNVEV (reference sequence). This CDR3 reads CASSLYSGGGAETQYF. The CDR3 nucleotides read TGTGCCAGCAGTTTATATAGCGGGGGGGGGGCAGAGACCCAGTACTTC.

This chain joins TRBV2 and TRBJ2-4; D possibly corresponds to TRBD2 (5 bases). CDR3 length equals 13 residues. Germline V gives CDR1 SNHLY, CDR2 FYNNEI. The V and J ends lost 4 bases and 8 bases respectively, with 12 bases between them. The CDR3 here is CASSATGFDIQYF. CDR3 coding DNA: TGTGCCAGCAGTGCTACGGGGTTCGACATTCAGTACTTC.

V and J are TRBV20-1 and TRBJ2-2; 7 bases are shared with TRBD1. Germline CDR1 reads DFQATT; CDR2 reads SNEGSKA (reference sequence). V trimming: 5 bases; J trimming: 2 bases; junction bases outside the gene matches: 8. The CDR3 is made up of 15 amino acids. The CDR3 spells CSAEWDSQNTGELFF. The CDR3 region has the DNA TGCAGTGCTGAATGGGACAGCCAAAACACCGGGGAGCTGTTTTTT.

V gene TRBV24-1 combines with J gene TRBJ2-5; TRBD1 matches at 7 bases. This CDR3 contains 14 residues. Germline V gene sequence: CDR1 KGHDR, CDR2 SFDVKD. The trim removed 3 bases at V and 4 bases at J, leaving 4 bases unmatched. CDR3 nucleotide sequence: TGTGCCACCAGTGATCGACAGGGCCCAGAGACCCAGTACTTC. Translation gives CATSDRQGPETQYF.

The rearrangement uses TRBV7-2 and TRBJ2-5, with TRBD2 identical over 9 bases. V trimming: 1 base; J trimming: 6 bases; junction bases outside the gene matches: 9. The CDR3 is made up of 16 amino acids. Germline V lookup: CDR1 SGHTA, CDR2 FQGNSA. The CDR3 reads CASSLDPSGVKKTQYF. The DNA of the CDR3 is TGTGCCAGCAGCTTAGACCCTAGCGGGGTTAAGAAGACCCAGTACTTC.

J is TRBJ2-7 and V is TRBV14; weak D call: TRBD1 (6 bases). Between the trimmed V and J ends, which lost 5 bases and 13 bases, there was a span of 18 bases. CDR3 length equals 12 residues. CDR1 is SGHDN, CDR2 FVKESK, per germline. The DNA for the CDR3 is TGTGCCAGCAGCTCGTCCCCGGGACACCTCTACTTC. As protein: CASSSSPGHLYF.

Notes on this clonotype: An end of the junction does not agree with germline; a read error may underlie this. The chain employs TRBV7-7 and TRBJ2-5; 7 bases map to TRBD1. The CDR3 has 14 amino acids. Germline CDR1 SSHAT, CDR2 FNYEAQ (reference sequence). CDR3: CASSKTGTQETQYF. Here the CDR3 DNA reads TGTGCTAGCAGCAAGACAGGGACCCAAGAGACCCAGTACTTC.

The gene calls are TRBV7-9 and TRBJ1-4, with TRBD1 matching 8 bases. With 4 bases clipped from V and 7 bases from J, the junction kept 5 bases outside the gene matches. The CDR3 consists of 14 residues. Germline V gene sequence: CDR1 SEHNR, CDR2 FQNEAQ (reference sequence). CDR3 DNA sequence: TGTGCCAGCAGCTCGGACAGGGACAGTGAAAAACTGTTTTTT. It encodes CASSSDRDSEKLFF.

This clonotype turned up a few times. V is TRBV6-1 and J is TRBJ1-6; 7 nucleotides line up with TRBD1. Germline values: CDR1 MNHNS, CDR2 SASEGT. This CDR3 has 14 amino acids. CDR3 loop: CVTQGSSYNSPLHF. CDR3 sequence (DNA): TGTGTCACACAGGGGAGCTCCTATAATTCACCCCTCCACTTT.